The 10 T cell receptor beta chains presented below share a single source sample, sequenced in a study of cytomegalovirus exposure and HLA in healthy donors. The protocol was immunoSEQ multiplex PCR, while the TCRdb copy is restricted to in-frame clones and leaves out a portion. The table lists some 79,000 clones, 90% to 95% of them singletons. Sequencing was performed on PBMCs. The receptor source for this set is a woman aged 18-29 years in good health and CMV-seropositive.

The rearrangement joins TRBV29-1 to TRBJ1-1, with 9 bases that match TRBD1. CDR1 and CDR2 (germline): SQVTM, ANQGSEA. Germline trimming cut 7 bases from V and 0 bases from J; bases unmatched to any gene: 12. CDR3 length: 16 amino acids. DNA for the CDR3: TGCAGCGCTGCCGGGACAGGGACTATAATGAACACTGAAGCTTTCTTT. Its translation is CSAAGTGTIMNTEAFF.

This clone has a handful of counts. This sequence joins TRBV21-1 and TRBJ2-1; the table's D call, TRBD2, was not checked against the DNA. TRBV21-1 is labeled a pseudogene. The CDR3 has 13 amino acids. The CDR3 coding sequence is TGTGCCAGAAACAGTGGAGGCTACAATGAGCAGTTCTTC. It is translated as CARNSGGYNEQFF.

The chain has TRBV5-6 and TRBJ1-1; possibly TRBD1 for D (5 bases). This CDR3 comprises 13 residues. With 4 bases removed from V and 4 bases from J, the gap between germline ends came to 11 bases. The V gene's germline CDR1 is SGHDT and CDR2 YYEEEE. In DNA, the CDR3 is TGTGCCAGCAGCGAAGACAGATTCACTGAAGCTTTCTTT. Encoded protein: CASSEDRFTEAFF.

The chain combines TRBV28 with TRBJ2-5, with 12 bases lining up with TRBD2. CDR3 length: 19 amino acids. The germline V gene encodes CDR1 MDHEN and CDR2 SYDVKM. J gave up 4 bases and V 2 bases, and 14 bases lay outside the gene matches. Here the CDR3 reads CASSLLRRASGGALETQYF. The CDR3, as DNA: TGTGCCAGCAGTTTACTGCGTCGGGCTAGCGGGGGGGCTCTAGAGACCCAGTACTTC.

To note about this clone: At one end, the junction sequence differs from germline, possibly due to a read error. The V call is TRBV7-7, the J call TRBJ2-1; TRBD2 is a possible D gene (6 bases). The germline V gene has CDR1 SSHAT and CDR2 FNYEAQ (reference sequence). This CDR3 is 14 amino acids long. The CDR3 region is CASSRSGFYNEQFF. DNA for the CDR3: TGTGCTAGCAGCCGAAGCGGGTTCTACAATGAGCAGTTCTTC.

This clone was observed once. The CDR3 loop reads CASSLGTEISRWDKNIQYF. The CDR3 DNA is TGTGCCAGCAGCTTAGGGACTGAAATATCCAGATGGGACAAAAACATTCAGTACTTC. The chain joins TRBV7-9 to TRBJ2-4; perhaps TRBD2 as D (5 bases). The germline CDR1 and CDR2 sequences are SEHNR and FQNEAQ (reference sequence). This CDR3 comprises 19 residues. V was clipped by 1 base and J by 3 bases, with 22 bases between them. The full variable domain, with the rest looked up from reference TRBV7-9 and TRBJ2-4, is DTGVSQNPRHKITKRGQNVTFRCDPISEHNRLYWYRQTLGQGPEFLTYFQNEAQLEKSRLLSDRFSAERPKGSFSTLEIQRTEQGDSAMYLCASSLGTEISRWDKNIQYFGAGTRLSVL.

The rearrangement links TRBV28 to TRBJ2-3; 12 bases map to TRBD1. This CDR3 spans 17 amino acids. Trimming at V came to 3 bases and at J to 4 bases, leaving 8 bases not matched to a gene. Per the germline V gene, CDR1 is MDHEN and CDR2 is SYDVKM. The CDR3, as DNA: TGTGCCAGCAGTTTTACATCCGGGACAGGGGGCGCAGATACGCAGTATTTT. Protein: CASSFTSGTGGADTQYF.

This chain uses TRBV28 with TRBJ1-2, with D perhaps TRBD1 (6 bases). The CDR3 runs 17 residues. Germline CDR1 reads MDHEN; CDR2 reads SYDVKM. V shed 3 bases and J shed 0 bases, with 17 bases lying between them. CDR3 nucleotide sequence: TGTGCCAGCAGTTTTCCGGACAGCGAACTAGCTAACTATGGCTACACCTTC. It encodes CASSFPDSELANYGYTF.

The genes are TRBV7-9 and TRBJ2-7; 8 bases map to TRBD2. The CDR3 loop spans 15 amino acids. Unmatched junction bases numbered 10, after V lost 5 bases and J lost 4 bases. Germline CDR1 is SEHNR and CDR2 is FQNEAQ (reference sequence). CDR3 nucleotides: TGTGCCAGCAGCGATTCCGGGGGGGCCTTATACGAGCAGTACTTC. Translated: CASSDSGGALYEQYF. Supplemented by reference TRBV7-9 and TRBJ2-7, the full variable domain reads DTGVSQNPRHKITKRGQNVTFRCDPISEHNRLYWYRQTLGQGPEFLTYFQNEAQLEKSRLLSDRFSAERPKGSFSTLEIQRTEQGDSAMYLCASSDSGGALYEQYFGPGTRLTVT.

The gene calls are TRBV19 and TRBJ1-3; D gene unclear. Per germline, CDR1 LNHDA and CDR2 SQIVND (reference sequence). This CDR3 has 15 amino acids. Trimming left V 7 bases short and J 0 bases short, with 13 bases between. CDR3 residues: CASTKQDFSGNTIYF. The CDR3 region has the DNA TGTGCCAGTACTAAGCAGGACTTCTCTGGAAACACCATATATTTT.